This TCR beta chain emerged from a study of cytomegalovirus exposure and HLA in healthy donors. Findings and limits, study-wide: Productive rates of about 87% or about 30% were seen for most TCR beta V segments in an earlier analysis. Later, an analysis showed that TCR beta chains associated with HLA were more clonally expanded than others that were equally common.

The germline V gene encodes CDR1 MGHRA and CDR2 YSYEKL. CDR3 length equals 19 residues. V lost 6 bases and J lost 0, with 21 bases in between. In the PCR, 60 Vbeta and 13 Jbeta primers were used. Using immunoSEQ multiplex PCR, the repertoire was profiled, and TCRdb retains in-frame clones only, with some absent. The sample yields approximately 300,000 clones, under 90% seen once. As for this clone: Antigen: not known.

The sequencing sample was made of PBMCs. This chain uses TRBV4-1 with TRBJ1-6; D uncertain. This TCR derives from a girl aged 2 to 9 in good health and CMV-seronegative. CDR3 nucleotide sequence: TGCGCCAGCAGACCCTTCTTTCTAGGTCCGAGCTCCTATAATTCACCCCTCCACTTT. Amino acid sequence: CASRPFFLGPSSYNSPLHF.